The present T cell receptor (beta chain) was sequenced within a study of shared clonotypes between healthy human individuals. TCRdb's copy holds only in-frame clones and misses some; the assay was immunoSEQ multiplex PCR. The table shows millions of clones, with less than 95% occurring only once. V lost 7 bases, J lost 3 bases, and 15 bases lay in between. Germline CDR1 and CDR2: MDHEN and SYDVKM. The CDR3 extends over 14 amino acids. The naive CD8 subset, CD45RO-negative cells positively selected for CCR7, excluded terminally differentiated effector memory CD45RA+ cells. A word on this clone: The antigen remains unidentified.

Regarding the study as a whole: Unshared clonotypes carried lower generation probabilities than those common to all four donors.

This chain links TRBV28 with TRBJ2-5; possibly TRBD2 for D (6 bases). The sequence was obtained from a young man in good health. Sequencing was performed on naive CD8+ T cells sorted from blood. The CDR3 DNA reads TGTGCCAGCACCCACCCAGGCGGGGAAGAGACCCAGTACTTC. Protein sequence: CASTHPGGEETQYF.